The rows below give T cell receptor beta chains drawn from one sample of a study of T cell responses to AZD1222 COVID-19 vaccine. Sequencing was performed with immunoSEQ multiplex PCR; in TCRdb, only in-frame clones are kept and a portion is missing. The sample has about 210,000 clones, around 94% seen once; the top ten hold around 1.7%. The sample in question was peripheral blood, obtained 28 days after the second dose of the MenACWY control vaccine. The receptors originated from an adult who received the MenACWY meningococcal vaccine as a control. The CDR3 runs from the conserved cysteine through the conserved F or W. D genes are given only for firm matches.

CDR3nt: TGTGCCAGCAGTGCCTCAAGTAGGGGGACGCTAGGAAACACCATATATTTT; CDR3aa: CASSASSRGTLGNTIYF; d_gene: NA; j_gene: TRBJ1-3; v_gene: TRBV2
CDR3nt: TGTGCCATCTCGTTGAGGGAGGGACACTCTGGGGCCAACGTCCTGACTTTC; CDR3aa: CAISLREGHSGANVLTF; d_gene: NA; j_gene: TRBJ2-6; v_gene: TRBV10-3
CDR3nt: TGTGCCAGCAGTTCTGACAGTTTGTATGGCTACACCTTC; CDR3aa: CASSSDSLYGYTF; d_gene: NA; j_gene: TRBJ1-2; v_gene: TRBV12-3/TRBV12-4
CDR3nt: TGTGCCACCAGCATCACAGGGCTTTATGGGGACGAGCAGTACTTC; CDR3aa: CATSITGLYGDEQYF; d_gene: NA; j_gene: TRBJ2-7; v_gene: TRBV15
CDR3nt: TGTGCCAGCATCCACAGGGTGAACACTGAAGCTTTCTTT; CDR3aa: CASIHRVNTEAFF; d_gene: NA; j_gene: TRBJ1-1; v_gene: TRBV28
CDR3nt: TGTGCCAGCAGCTCCTCGGGGTACAATGAGCAGTTCTTC; CDR3aa: CASSSSGYNEQFF; d_gene: NA; j_gene: TRBJ2-1; v_gene: TRBV7-3
CDR3nt: TGCAGCGTTGAAGATCTATGGGACAGTGGAGCCTACAATGAGCAGTTCTTC; CDR3aa: CSVEDLWDSGAYNEQFF; d_gene: TRBD1; j_gene: TRBJ2-1; v_gene: TRBV29-1
CDR3nt: TGTGCCAGCAGCGCGGGGAGCAGCAGGACCTACAATGAGCAGTTCTTC; CDR3aa: CASSAGSSRTYNEQFF; d_gene: NA; j_gene: TRBJ2-1; v_gene: TRBV9
CDR3nt: TGTGCCAGCAGCAATACACGGCTGAGGGATTCACCCCTCCACTTT; CDR3aa: CASSNTRLRDSPLHF; d_gene: NA; j_gene: TRBJ1-6; v_gene: TRBV6-2/TRBV6-3
CDR3nt: TGCGCCAGCAGCCAAGATGCAACATCCGCTGAAGCTTTCTTT; CDR3aa: CASSQDATSAEAFF; d_gene: NA; j_gene: TRBJ1-1; v_gene: TRBV4-3
CDR3nt: TGTGCCAGCAGCCAAGCCCGTGACGAGCAGTACTTC; CDR3aa: CASSQARDEQYF; d_gene: NA; j_gene: TRBJ2-7; v_gene: TRBV3-1/TRBV3-2
CDR3nt: TGTGCCAGCAGCCAAGAGGGTAGCCCTCGATATACCTACAATGAGCAGTTCTTC; CDR3aa: CASSQEGSPRYTYNEQFF; d_gene: NA; j_gene: TRBJ2-1; v_gene: TRBV3-1/TRBV3-2
CDR3nt: TGTGCCAGCAGTCCGACTAGCGGGTCACCCGAGCAGTACTTC; CDR3aa: CASSPTSGSPEQYF; d_gene: TRBD2; j_gene: TRBJ2-7; v_gene: TRBV27
CDR3nt: TGTGCCAGCACCTCCGGGGCCGGAGACGAGCAGTACTTC; CDR3aa: CASTSGAGDEQYF; d_gene: NA; j_gene: TRBJ2-7; v_gene: TRBV2
CDR3nt: TGTGCCAGCAGTTATGGGGACGTCTACGAGCAGTACTTC; CDR3aa: CASSYGDVYEQYF; d_gene: NA; j_gene: TRBJ2-7; v_gene: TRBV6-2/TRBV6-3
CDR3nt: TGTGCCAGCAGTTCCCAAAGACAGGGATATGGCTACACCTTC; CDR3aa: CASSSQRQGYGYTF; d_gene: TRBD1; j_gene: TRBJ1-2; v_gene: TRBV6-5
CDR3nt: TGCGCCAGCAGCCAAGAAAACCCGACAGCGTTCTCCTACAATGAGCAGTTCTTC; CDR3aa: CASSQENPTAFSYNEQFF; d_gene: NA; j_gene: TRBJ2-1; v_gene: TRBV4-1